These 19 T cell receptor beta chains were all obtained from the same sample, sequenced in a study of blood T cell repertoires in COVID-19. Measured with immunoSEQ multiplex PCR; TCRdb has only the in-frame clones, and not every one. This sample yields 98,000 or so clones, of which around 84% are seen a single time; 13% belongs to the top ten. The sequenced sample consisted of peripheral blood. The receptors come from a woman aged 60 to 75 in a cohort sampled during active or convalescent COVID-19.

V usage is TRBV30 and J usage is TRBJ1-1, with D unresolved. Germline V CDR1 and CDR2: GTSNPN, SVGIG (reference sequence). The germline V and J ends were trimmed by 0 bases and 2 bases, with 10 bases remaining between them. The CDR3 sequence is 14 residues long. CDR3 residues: CAWSVLNSNTEAFF. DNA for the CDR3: TGTGCCTGGAGTGTACTCAATTCTAACACTGAAGCTTTCTTT.

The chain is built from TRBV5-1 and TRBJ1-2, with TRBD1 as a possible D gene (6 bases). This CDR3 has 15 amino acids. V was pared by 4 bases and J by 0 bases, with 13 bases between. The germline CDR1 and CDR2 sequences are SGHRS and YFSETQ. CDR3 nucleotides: TGCGCCAGCAGCCCAGGGGACGGAGCTAACTATGGCTACACCTTC. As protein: CASSPGDGANYGYTF.

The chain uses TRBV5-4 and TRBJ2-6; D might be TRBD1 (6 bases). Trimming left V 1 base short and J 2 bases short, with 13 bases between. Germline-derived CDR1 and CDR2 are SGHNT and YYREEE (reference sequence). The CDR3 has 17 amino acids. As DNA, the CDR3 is TGTGCCAGCAGCTTGTCACAGGGTCGCGCTGGGGCCAACGTCCTGACTTTC. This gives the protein CASSLSQGRAGANVLTF.

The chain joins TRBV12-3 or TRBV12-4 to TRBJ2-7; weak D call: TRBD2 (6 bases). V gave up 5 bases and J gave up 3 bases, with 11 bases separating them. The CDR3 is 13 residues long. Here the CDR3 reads CASSRDWNYEQYF. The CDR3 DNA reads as TGTGCCAGCAGTCGGGACTGGAACTACGAGCAGTACTTC.

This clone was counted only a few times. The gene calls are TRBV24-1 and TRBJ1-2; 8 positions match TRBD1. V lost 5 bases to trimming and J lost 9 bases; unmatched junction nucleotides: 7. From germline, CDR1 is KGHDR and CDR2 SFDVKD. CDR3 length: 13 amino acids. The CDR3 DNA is TGTGCCACCAGTGTTCCCGGGACAGGCAGCTACACCTTC. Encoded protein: CATSVPGTGSYTF.

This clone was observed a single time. The CDR3 sequence is CASSEIANYGYTF. The CDR3 coding sequence is TGTGCCAGCAGTGAGATAGCTAACTATGGCTACACCTTC. V usage is TRBV6-6 and J usage is TRBJ1-2, with D uncertain. From germline, CDR1 is MNHNY and CDR2 SVGAGI (reference sequence). CDR3 length: 13 residues. Between the trimmed V and J ends, which lost 5 bases and 0 bases, there was a span of 7 bases.

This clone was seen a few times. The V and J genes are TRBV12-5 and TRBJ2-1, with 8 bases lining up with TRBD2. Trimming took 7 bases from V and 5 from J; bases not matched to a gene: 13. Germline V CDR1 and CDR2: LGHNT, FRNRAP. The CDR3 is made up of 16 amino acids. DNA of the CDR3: TGTGCTAGTGCCAACCGAGCGGGAGCCCGCCACAATGAGCAGTTCTTC. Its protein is CASANRAGARHNEQFF.

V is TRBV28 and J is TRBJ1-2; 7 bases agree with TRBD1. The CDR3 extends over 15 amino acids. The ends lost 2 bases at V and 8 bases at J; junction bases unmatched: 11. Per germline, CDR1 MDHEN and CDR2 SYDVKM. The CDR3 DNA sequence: TGTGCCAGCAGTTTACAACAGACAGGGATTGGAGGCTACACCTTC. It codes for CASSLQQTGIGGYTF.

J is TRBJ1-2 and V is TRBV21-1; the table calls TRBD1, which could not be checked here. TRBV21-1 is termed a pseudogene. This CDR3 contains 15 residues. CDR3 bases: TGTGCCAGCAGCAAAGACCCGGGACAAGGATATGGCTACACCTTC. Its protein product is CASSKDPGQGYGYTF.

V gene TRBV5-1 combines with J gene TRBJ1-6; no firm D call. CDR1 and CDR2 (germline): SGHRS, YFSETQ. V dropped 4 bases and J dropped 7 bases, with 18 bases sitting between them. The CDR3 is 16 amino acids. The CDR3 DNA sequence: TGCGCCAGCAGCCCAAGCCGGGCAGGCGGGAATTCACCCCTCCACTTT. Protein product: CASSPSRAGGNSPLHF. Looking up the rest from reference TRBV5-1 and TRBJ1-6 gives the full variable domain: KAGVTQTPRYLIKTRGQQVTLSCSPISGHRSVSWYQQTPGQGLQFLFEYFSETQRNKGNFPGRFSGRQFSNSRSEMNVSTLELGDSALYLCASSPSRAGGNSPLHFGNGTRLTVT.

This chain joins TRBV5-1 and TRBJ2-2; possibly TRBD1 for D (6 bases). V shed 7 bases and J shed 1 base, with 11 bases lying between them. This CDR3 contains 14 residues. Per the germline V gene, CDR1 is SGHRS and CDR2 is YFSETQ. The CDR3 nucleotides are TGCGCCAGCGAACAACAGGGGAACACCGGGGAGCTGTTTTTT. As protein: CASEQQGNTGELFF. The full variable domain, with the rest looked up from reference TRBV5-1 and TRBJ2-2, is KAGVTQTPRYLIKTRGQQVTLSCSPISGHRSVSWYQQTPGQGLQFLFEYFSETQRNKGNFPGRFSGRQFSNSRSEMNVSTLELGDSALYLCASEQQGNTGELFFGEGSRLTVL.

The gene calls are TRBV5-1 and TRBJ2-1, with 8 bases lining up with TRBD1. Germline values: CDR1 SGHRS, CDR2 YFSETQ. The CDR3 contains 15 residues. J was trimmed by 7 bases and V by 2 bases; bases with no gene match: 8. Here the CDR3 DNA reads TGCGCCAGCAGCTTCGGACAGGGCTTCGGGAATGAGCAGTTCTTC. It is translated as CASSFGQGFGNEQFF.

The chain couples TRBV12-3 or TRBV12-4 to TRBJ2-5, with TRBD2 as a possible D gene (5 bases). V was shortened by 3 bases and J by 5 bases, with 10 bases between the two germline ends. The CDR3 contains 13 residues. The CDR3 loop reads CASSLTGWETQYF. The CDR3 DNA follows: TGTGCCAGCAGTTTGACGGGGTGGGAGACCCAGTACTTC.

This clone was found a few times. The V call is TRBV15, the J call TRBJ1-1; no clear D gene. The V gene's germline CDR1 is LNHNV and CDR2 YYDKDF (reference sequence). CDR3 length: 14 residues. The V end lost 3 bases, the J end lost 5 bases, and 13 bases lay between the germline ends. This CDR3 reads CATSRLGSRTEAFF. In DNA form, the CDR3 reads TGTGCCACCAGCAGGTTAGGGAGCAGGACTGAAGCTTTCTTT.

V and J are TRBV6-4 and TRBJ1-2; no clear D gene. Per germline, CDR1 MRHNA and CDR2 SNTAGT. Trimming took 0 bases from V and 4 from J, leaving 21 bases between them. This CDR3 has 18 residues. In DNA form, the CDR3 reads TGTGCCAGCAGTGACTCTGCAGCCCGGAGTCTAACACCCTATGGCTACACCTTC. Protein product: CASSDSAARSLTPYGYTF.

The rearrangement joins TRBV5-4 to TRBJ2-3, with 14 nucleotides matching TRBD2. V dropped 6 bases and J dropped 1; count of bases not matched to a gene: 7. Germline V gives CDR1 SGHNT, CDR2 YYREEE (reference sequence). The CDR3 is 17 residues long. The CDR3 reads CASKGTSGRVGTDTQYF. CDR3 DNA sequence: TGTGCCAGCAAGGGGACTAGCGGGAGAGTAGGCACAGATACGCAGTATTTT.

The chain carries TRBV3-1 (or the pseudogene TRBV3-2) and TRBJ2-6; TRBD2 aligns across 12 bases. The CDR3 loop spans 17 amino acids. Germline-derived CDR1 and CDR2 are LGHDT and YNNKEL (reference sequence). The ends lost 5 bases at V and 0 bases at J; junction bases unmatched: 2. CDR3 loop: CASSGLAGFSGANVLTF. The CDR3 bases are TGTGCCAGCAGCGGACTAGCGGGGTTCTCTGGGGCCAACGTCCTGACTTTC.

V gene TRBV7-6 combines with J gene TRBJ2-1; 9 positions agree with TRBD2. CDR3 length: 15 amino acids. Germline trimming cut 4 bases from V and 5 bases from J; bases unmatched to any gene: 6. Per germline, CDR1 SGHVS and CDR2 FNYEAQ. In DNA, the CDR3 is TGTGCCAGCAGCTCCATGGGACTAGCAAACAATGAGCAGTTCTTC. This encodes CASSSMGLANNEQFF.

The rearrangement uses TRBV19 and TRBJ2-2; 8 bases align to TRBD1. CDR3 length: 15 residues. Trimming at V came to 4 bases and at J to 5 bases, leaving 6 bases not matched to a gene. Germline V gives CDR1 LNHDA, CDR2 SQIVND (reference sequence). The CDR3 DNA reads TGTGCCAGTAGTACAGGGGGCGCGGGTACCGGGGAGCTGTTTTTT. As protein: CASSTGGAGTGELFF. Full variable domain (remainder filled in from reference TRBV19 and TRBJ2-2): DGGITQSPKYLFRKEGQNVTLSCEQNLNHDAMYWYRQDPGQGLRLIYYSQIVNDFQKGDIAEGYSVSREKKESFPLTVTSAQKNPTAFYLCASSTGGAGTGELFFGEGSRLTVL.